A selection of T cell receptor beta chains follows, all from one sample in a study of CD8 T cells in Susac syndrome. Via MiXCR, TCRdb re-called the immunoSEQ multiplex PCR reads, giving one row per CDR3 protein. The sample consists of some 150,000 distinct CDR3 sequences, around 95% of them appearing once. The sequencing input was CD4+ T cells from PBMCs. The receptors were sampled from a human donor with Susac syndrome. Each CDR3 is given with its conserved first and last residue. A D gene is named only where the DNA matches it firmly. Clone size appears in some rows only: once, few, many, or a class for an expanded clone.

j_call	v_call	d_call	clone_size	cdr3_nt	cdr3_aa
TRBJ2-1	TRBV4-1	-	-	TGCGCCAGCAGCCGTACACATAATGAGCAGTTCTTC	CASSRTHNEQFF
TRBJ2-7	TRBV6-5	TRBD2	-	TGTGCCAGCAGTTACGGGCTAGCGGGGAGGGGCGAGCAGTACTTC	CASSYGLAGRGEQYF
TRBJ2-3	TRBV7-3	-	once	TGTGCCAGCAGCCCTTCTATCGGGACTGGGAAAGATACGCAGTATTTT	CASSPSIGTGKDTQYF
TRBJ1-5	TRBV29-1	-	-	TGCAGCGTTGCCAGGGATAGCAATCAGCCCCAGCATTTT	CSVARDSNQPQHF
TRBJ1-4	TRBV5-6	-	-	TGTGCCAGCAGCTTGGGAGGCTGGGCTAATGAAAAACTGTTTTTT	CASSLGGWANEKLFF
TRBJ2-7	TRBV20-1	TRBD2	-	TGCAGTGCTCTTTCTATAGCGGGAGGCTACGAGCAGTACTTC	CSALSIAGGYEQYF
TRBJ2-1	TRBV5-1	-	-	TGCGCCAGCAGCTTGGGACAGGACTACAATGAGCAGTTCTTC	CASSLGQDYNEQFF
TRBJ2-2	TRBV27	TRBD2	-	TGTGCCAGCGGCCCAGCGGGGGGCGGGAGCACCGGGGAGCTGTTTTTT	CASGPAGGGSTGELFF
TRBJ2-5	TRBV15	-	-	TGTGCCACCAGCAGAGGTGGGTTTACGGAGACCCAGTACTTC	CATSRGGFTETQYF
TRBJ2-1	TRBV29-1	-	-	TGCAGCGCAGCCGGCGACAATGAGCAGTTCTTC	CSAAGDNEQFF
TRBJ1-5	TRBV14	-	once	TGTGCCAGCAGCCAAGCTCTGGGCCCCTATCAGCCCCAGCATTTT	CASSQALGPYQPQHF
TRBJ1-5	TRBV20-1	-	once	TGCAGTGCTGTACCCGGGTTTTGGGCCCCGGGTCAGCCCCAGCATTTT	CSAVPGFWAPGQPQHF
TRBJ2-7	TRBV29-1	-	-	TGCAGCGCCAATACAGGGAACCCCTACGAGCAGTACTTC	CSANTGNPYEQYF
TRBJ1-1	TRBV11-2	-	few	TGTGCCAGCAGCTTATTATGGGAAGCTTTCTTT	CASSLLWEAFF
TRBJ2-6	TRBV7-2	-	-	TGTGCCAGCAGCTCCAGGGGGGTAGGCTCTGGGGCCAACGTCCTGACTTTC	CASSSRGVGSGANVLTF
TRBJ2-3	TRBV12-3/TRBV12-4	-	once	TGTGCCAGCCCACCCGGACGGAGTGAGAACACAGATACGCAGTATTTT	CASPPGRSENTDTQYF
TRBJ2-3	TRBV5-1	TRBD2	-	TGCGCCAGCAGCCCGGGACTAGCGATGGAGACAGATACGCAGTATTTT	CASSPGLAMETDTQYF
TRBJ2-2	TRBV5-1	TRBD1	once	TGCGCCAGTGGGACAGGGGAGAACGGGGAGCTGTTTTTT	CASGTGENGELFF
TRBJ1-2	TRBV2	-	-	TGTGCCAGCAGCGAGTATGGCTACACCTTC	CASSEYGYTF
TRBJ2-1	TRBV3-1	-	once	TGTGCCAGCAGCCAGATTCAGGGATTCAATGAGCAGTTCTTC	CASSQIQGFNEQFF
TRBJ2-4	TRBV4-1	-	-	TGCGCCAGCAGCCAAGATTTCTTGGCCAAAAACATTCAGTACTTC	CASSQDFLAKNIQYF
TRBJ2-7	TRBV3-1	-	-	TGTGCCAGCAGCCAAGACAGGGGCCACGAGCAGTACTTC	CASSQDRGHEQYF
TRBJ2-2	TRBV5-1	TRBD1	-	TGCGCCAGCAGCTATGACAGGGTGAAGACCGGGGAGCTGTTTTTT	CASSYDRVKTGELFF
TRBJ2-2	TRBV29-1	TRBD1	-	TGCAGCGTTGAAGCCAGGACAGGGCCCGGGGAGCTGTTTTTT	CSVEARTGPGELFF
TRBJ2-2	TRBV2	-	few	TGTGCCAGCAGTTCAGGGTTCACCGGGGAGCTGTTTTTT	CASSSGFTGELFF
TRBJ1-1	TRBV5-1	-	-	TGCGCCAGCTGGGACACCATGAACACTGAAGCTTTCTTT	CASWDTMNTEAFF
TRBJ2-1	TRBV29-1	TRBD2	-	TGCAGCGAATCACTAGCGGGGGGGTACAATGAGCAGTTCTTC	CSESLAGGYNEQFF
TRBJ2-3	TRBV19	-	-	TGTGCCAGTAGTATTGGCGGGAGCACAGATACGCAGTATTTT	CASSIGGSTDTQYF
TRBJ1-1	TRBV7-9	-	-	TGTGCCAGCAGCCGGGGGATGGGAGCTTTCTTT	CASSRGMGAFF
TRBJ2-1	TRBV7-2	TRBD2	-	TGTGCCAGCAGCTTGACTAGCGGGAGTGCTGAGCAGTTCTTC	CASSLTSGSAEQFF
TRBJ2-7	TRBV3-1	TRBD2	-	TGTGCCAGCAGCCAAGGTCTGGCGGGAGGTTACGAGCAGTACTTC	CASSQGLAGGYEQYF
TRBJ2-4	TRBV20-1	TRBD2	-	TGCAGTGAGCGGGATACGCGGGGAAAAAACATTCAGTACTTC	CSERDTRGKNIQYF
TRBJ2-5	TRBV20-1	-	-	TGCAGTGCTCCCCCGGGACACCCCCAAGAGACCCAGTACTTC	CSAPPGHPQETQYF
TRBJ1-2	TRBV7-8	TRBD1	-	TGTGCCAGCAGCACACCGGGACAGGGAAACTATGGCTACACCTTC	CASSTPGQGNYGYTF
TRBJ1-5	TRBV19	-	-	TGTGCATCGAGGAGTTTGGGGAATCAGCCCCAGCATTTT	CASRSLGNQPQHF
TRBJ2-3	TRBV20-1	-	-	TGCAGTGCTAGAGATACCAGCGGCACAGATACGCAGTATTTT	CSARDTSGTDTQYF
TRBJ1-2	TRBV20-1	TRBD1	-	TGCAGTGCTAGGGGGACAGTTGGCTACACCTTC	CSARGTVGYTF
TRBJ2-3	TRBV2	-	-	TGTGCCAGCAGCGGTGAGGGAGATACGCAGTATTTT	CASSGEGDTQYF
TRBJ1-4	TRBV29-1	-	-	TGCAGCGTTGGCGGTGCAACTAATGAAAAACTGTTTTTT	CSVGGATNEKLFF
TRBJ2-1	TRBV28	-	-	TGTGCCAGCAGGCCGGGGACAAGCTCCTACAATGAGCAGTTCTTC	CASRPGTSSYNEQFF
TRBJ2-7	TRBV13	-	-	TGTGCCAGCAGCTCAAGTACAGGGACCTACGAGCAGTACTTC	CASSSSTGTYEQYF
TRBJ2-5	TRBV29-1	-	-	TGCAGCTCGGCGGCGGGCCCAGGGAGGGAGACCCAGTACTTC	CSSAAGPGRETQYF
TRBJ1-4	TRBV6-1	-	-	TGTGCCAGCAGCCTACAGGGAGGGGATAATGAAAAACTGTTTTTT	CASSLQGGDNEKLFF
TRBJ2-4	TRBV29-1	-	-	TGCAGCGTTGTTGCACAAACAGCCAAAAACATTCAGTACTTC	CSVVAQTAKNIQYF
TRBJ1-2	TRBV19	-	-	TGTGCCAGTAACACCCAGGTGGGCCGGGCCTCATTCTATGGCTACACCTTC	CASNTQVGRASFYGYTF
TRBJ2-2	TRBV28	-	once	TGTGCCAGCACACAGGGCGGAGCCACCGGGGAGCTGTTTTTT	CASTQGGATGELFF
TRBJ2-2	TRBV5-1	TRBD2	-	TGCGCCAGCAGCGACACTAGCGGTAACGGGGAGCTGTTTTTT	CASSDTSGNGELFF